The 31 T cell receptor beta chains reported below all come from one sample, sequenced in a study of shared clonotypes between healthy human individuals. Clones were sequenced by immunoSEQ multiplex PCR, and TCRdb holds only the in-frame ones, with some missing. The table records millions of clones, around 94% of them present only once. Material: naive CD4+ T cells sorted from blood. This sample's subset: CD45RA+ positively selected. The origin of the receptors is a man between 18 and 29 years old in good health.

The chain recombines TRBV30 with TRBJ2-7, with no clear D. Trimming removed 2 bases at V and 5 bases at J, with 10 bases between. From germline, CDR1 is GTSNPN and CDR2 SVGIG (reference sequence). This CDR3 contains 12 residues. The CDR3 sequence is CAWSPTRDEQYF. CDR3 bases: TGTGCCTGGAGTCCTACAAGGGACGAGCAGTACTTC.

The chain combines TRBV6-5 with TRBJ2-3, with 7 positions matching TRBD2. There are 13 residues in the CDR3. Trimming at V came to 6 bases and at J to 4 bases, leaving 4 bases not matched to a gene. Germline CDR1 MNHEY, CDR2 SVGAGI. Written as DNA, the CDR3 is TGTGCCAGCAGGCGGGGGTCGGCAGATACGCAGTATTTT. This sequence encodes CASRRGSADTQYF.

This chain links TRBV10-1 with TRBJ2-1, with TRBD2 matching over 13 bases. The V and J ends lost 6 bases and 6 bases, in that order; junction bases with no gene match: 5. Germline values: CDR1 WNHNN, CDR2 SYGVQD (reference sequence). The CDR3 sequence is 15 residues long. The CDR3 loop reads CASSPGLAGVNEQFF. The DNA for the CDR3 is TGCGCCAGCAGCCCAGGACTAGCGGGAGTCAATGAGCAGTTCTTC.

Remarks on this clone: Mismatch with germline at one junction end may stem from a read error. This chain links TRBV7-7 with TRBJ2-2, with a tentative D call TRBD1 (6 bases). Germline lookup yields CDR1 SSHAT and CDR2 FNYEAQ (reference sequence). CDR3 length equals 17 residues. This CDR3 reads CASSPHEGGKSAGELFF. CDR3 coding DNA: TGTGCTAGCAGCCCCCACGAAGGGGGTAAAAGCGCCGGGGAGCTGTTTTTT.

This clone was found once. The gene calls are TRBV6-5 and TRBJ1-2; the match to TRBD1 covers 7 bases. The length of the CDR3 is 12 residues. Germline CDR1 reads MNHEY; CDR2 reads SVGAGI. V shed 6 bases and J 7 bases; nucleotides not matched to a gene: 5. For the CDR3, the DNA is TGTGCCAGCAGACAACAGGGGCCTGGCTACACCTTC. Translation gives CASRQQGPGYTF.

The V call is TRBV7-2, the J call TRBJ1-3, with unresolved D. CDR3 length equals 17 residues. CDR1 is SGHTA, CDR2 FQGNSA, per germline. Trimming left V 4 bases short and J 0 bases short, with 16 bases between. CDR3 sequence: CASSSDGAGASGNTIYF. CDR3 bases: TGTGCCAGCAGCTCCGACGGTGCGGGAGCCTCTGGAAACACCATATATTTT. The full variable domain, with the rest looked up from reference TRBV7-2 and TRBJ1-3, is GAGVSQSPSNKVTEKGKDVELRCDPISGHTALYWYRQSLGQGLEFLIYFQGNSAPDKSGLPSDRFSAERTGGSVSTLTIQRTQQEDSAVYLCASSSDGAGASGNTIYFGEGSWLTVV.

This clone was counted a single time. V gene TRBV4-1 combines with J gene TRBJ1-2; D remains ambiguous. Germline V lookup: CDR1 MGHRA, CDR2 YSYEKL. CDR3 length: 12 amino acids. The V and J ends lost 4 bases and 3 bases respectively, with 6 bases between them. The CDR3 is CASSLGDYGYTF. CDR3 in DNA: TGCGCCAGCAGCCTAGGAGACTATGGCTACACCTTC.

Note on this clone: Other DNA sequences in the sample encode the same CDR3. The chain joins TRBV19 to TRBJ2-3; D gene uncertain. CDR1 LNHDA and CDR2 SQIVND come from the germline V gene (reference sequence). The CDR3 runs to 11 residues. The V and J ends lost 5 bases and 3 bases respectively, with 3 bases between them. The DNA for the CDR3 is TGTGCCAGTAGTTTAACAGATACGCAGTATTTT. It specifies CASSLTDTQYF. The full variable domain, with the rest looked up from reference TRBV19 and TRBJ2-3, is DGGITQSPKYLFRKEGQNVTLSCEQNLNHDAMYWYRQDPGQGLRLIYYSQIVNDFQKGDIAEGYSVSREKKESFPLTVTSAQKNPTAFYLCASSLTDTQYFGPGTRLTVL.

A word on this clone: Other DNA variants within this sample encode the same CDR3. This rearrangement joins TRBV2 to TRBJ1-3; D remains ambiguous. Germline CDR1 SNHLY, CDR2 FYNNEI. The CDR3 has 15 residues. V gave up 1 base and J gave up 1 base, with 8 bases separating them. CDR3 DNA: TGTGCCAGCAGTGAAGGAAGGTCTTCTGGAAACACCATATATTTT. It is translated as CASSEGRSSGNTIYF.

In nucleotides, the CDR3 is TGCGCCAGCAGCTTGACAGGGGGGTACGGGGAGACCCAGTACTTC. Its protein product is CASSLTGGYGETQYF. The chain employs TRBV5-1 and TRBJ2-5; 8 nucleotides agree with TRBD1. Germline V lookup: CDR1 SGHRS, CDR2 YFSETQ. CDR3 size: 15 residues. V shed 1 base and J 5 bases; nucleotides not matched to a gene: 7.

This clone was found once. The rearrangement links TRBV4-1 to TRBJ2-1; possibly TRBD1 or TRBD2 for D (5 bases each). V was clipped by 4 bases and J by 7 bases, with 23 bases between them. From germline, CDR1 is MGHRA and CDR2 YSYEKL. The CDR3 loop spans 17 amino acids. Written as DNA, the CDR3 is TGCGCCAGCAGCCGGGAAGGTGTGGGGGTCCTGGGGAATGAGCAGTTCTTC. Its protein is CASSREGVGVLGNEQFF.

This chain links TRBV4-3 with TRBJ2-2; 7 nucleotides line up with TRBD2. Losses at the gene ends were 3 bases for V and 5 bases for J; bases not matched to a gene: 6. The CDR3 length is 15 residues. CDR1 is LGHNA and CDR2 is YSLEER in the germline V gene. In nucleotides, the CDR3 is TGCGCCAGCAGCCATGCGCTGGGGGGGACCGGGGAGCTGTTTTTT. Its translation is CASSHALGGTGELFF.

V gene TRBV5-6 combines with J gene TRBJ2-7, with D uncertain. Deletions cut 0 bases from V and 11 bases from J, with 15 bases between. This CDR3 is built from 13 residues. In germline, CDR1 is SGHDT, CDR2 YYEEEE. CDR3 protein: CASSLEGQGSEYF. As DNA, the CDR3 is TGTGCCAGCAGCTTGGAGGGCCAAGGGTCTGAGTACTTC.

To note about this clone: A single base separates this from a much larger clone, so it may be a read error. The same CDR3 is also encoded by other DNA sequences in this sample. DNA of the CDR3: TGTGCCAGCAGTTACCGAGACAGGGGCTCCTACGAGCAGTACTTC. It translates to CASSYRDRGSYEQYF. V and J are TRBV6-5 and TRBJ2-7; 8 nucleotides line up with TRBD1. J lost 0 bases, V lost 2 bases, and 3 bases had no gene match. Germline CDR1 and CDR2: MNHEY and SVGAGI. The CDR3 consists of 15 residues.

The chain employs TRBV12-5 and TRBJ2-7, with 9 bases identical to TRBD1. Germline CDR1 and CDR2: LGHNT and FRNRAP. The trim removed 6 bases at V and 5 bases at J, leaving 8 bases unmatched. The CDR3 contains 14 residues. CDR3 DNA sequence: TGTGCTAGTGGCGCAGGACAGGGGTCCCACGAGCAGTACTTC. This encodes CASGAGQGSHEQYF.

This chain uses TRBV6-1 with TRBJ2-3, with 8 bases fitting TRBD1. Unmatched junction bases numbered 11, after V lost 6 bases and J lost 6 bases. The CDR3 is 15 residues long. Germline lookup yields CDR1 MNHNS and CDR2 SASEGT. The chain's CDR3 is CASRSRGLTRDTQYF. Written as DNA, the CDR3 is TGTGCCAGCAGGAGCAGGGGGCTTACCAGGGATACGCAGTATTTT.

The CDR3 bases are TGTGCCAGCAGCTCTTACGGGGGCGATCAGCCCCAGCATTTT. Translated: CASSSYGGDQPQHF. The rearrangement uses TRBV7-9 and TRBJ1-5; possibly TRBD1 for D (6 bases). The V end lost 4 bases, the J end lost 5 bases, and 12 bases lay between the germline ends. Per the germline V gene, CDR1 is SEHNR and CDR2 is FQNEAQ (reference sequence). CDR3 length: 14 amino acids.

The chain's CDR3 is CASSQTPYKSTDTQYF. The CDR3 DNA is TGTGCCAGCAGCCAAACACCTTATAAAAGCACAGATACGCAGTATTTT. This sequence joins TRBV4-2 and TRBJ2-3, with D hard to call. Trimming removed 2 bases at V and 0 bases at J, with 12 bases between. Germline V gene lookup returns CDR1 LGHNA and CDR2 YNFKEQ. The CDR3 is 16 residues long.

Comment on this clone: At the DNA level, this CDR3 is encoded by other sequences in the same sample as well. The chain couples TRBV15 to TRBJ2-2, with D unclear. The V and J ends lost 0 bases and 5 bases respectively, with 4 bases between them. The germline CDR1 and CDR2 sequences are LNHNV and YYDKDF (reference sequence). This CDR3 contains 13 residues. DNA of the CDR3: TGTGCCACCAGCAGAGATTTAACCGGGGAGCTGTTTTTT. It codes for CATSRDLTGELFF.

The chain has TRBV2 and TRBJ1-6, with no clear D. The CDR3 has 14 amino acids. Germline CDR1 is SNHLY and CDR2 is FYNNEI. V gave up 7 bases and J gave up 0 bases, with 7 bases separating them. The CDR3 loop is CASTLSSYNSPLHF. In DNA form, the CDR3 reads TGTGCCAGCACTCTCAGCTCCTATAATTCACCCCTCCACTTT.

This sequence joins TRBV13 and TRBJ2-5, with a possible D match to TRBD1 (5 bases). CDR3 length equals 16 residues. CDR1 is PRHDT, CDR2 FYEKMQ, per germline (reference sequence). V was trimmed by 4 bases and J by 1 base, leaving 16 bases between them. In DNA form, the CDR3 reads TGTGCCAGCAGCTACGCCGGATATGACAGCCAAGAGACCCAGTACTTC. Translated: CASSYAGYDSQETQYF.

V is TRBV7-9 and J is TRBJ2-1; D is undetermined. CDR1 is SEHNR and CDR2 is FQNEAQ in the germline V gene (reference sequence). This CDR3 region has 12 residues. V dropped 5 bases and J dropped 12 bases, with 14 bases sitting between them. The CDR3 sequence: CASSPPGLGQFF. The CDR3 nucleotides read TGTGCCAGCAGCCCCCCGGGCCTTGGGCAGTTCTTC.

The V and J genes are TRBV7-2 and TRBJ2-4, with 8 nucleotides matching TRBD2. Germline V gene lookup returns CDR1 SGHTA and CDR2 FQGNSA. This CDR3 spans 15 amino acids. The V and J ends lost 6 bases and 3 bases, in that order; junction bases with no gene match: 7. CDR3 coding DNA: TGTGCCAGCAGTTCCAGCGGGAGTGGCAAAAACATTCAGTACTTC. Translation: CASSSSGSGKNIQYF.

The CDR3 spells CASSLPSSQQFNTEAFF. The CDR3 nucleotides read TGTGCCAGCAGCTTGCCCAGTAGTCAGCAGTTTAACACTGAAGCTTTCTTT. V is TRBV7-8 and J is TRBJ1-1; D not resolved. The CDR3 loop spans 17 amino acids. Germline V gene sequence: CDR1 SGHVS, CDR2 FQNEAQ. Trimming removed 3 bases from V and 2 bases from J, with 19 bases in between.

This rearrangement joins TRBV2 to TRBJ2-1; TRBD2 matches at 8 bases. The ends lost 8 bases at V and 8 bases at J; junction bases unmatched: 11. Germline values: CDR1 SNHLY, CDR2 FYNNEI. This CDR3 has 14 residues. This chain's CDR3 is CASQGAGDGDEQFF. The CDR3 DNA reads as TGTGCCAGCCAGGGAGCGGGAGACGGAGATGAGCAGTTCTTC.

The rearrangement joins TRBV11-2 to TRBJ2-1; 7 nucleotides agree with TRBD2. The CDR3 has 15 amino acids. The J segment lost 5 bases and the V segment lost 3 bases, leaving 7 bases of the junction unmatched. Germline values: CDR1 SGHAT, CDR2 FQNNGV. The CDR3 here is CASSFSLADNNEQFF. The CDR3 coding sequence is TGTGCCAGCAGCTTCAGCCTAGCGGACAACAATGAGCAGTTCTTC.

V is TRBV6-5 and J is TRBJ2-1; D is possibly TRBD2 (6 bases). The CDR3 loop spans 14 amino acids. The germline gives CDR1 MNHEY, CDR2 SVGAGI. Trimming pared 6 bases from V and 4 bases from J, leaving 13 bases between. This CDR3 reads CASRARDFYNEQFF. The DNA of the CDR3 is TGTGCCAGCAGAGCCCGGGACTTTTACAATGAGCAGTTCTTC.

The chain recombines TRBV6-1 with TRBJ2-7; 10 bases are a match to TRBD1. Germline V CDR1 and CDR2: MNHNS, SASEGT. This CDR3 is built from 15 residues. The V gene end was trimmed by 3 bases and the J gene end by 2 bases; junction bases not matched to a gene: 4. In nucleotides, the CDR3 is TGTGCCAGCAGTGACGACAGGGGGCGAACCTACGAGCAGTACTTC. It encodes CASSDDRGRTYEQYF.

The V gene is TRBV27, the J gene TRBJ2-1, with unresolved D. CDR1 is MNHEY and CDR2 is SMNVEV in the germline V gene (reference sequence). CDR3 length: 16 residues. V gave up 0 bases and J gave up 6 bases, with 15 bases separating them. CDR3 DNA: TGTGCCAGCAGTTTATCGCGTGTCCCGGACGGCAATGAGCAGTTCTTC. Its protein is CASSLSRVPDGNEQFF.

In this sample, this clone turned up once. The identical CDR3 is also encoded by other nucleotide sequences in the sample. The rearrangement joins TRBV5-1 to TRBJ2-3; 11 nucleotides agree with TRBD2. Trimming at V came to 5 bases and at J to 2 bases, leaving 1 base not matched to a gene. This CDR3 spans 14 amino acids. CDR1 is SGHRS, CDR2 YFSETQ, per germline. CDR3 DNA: TGCGCCAGCAGGACTAGCGGGAACACAGATACGCAGTATTTT. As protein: CASRTSGNTDTQYF.

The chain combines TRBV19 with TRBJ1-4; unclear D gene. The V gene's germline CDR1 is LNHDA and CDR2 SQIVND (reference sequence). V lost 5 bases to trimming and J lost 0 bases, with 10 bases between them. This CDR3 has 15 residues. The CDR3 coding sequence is TGTGCCAGTAGTCCGAACGGTGCAACTAATGAAAAACTGTTTTTT. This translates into CASSPNGATNEKLFF.